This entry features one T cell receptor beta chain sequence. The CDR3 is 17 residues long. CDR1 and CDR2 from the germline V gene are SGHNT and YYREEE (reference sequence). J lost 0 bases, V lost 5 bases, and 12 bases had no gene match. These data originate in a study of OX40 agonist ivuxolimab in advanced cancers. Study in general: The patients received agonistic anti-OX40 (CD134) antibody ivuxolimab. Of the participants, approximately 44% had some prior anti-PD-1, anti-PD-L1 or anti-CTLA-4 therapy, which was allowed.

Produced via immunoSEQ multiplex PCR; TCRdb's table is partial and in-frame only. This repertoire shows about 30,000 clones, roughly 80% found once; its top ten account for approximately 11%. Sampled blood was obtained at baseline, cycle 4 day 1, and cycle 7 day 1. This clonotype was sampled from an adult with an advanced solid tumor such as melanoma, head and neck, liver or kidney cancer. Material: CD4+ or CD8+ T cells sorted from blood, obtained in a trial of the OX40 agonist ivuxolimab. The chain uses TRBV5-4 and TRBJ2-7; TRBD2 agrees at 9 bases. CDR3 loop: CASRPRAGGRFSYEQYF. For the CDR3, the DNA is TGTGCCAGCAGACCCAGAGCGGGGGGCCGCTTCTCCTACGAGCAGTACTTC.